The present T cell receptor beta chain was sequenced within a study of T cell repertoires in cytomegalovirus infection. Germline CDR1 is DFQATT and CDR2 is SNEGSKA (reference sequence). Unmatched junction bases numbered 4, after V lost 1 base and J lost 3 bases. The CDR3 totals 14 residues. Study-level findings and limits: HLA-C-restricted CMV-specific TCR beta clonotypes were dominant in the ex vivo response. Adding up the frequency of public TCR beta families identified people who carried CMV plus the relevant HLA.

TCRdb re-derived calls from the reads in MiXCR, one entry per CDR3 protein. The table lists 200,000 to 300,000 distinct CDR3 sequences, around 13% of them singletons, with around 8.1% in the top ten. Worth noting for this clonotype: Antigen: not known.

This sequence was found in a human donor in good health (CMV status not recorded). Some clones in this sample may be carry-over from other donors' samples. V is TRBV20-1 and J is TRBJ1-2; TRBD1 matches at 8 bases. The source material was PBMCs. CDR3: CSARGTGKDYGYTF. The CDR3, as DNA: TGCAGTGCTAGAGGGACAGGGAAGGACTATGGCTACACCTTC.